These T cell receptor beta chains were read from a single sample in a study of identical twins. MiXCR, applied by TCRdb to the 5' RACE reads, yields one record per CDR3 protein. The table shows 450,000 or so distinct CDR3 sequences, with approximately 14% occurring only once. These data also featured in a second study, about yellow fever vaccine responses in identical twins.

Sequenced material: CD4+ T cells sorted from blood. The receptors were sampled from a woman aged 18-35 years in good health. CDR3s include the opening cysteine and the closing phenylalanine or tryptophan. D genes are given only for firm matches. Clone sizes are given selectively: once, few, many, or a class where the clone is expanded.

>TRBV20-1|TRBJ2-5|-|-
CSGRRETQYF
TGCAGTGGTCGGAGGGAGACCCAGTACTTC
>TRBV20-1|TRBJ2-5|few|TRBD1
CSASDRGTRETQYF
TGCAGTGCTAGTGACAGGGGAACGAGGGAGACCCAGTACTTC
>TRBV11-2|TRBJ2-1|few|TRBD1
CASSLYPGQGANEQFF
TGTGCCAGCAGCCTATATCCGGGACAGGGGGCGAATGAGCAGTTCTTC
>TRBV20-1|TRBJ2-7|-|-
CSAGRGTSYEQYF
TGCAGTGCTGGCCGGGGGACCTCCTACGAGCAGTACTTC
>TRBV28|TRBJ2-4|few|-
CASSLTQAGIAKNIQYF
TGTGCCAGCAGTCTTACCCAAGCGGGCATAGCCAAAAACATTCAGTACTTC
>TRBV9|TRBJ2-1|few|TRBD2
CASSVGLAGDKLYNEQFF
TGTGCCAGCAGCGTAGGACTAGCGGGAGATAAACTCTACAATGAGCAGTTCTTC
>TRBV9|TRBJ2-1|-|-
CASSVVPANNEQFF
TGTGCCAGCAGCGTAGTTCCGGCTAACAATGAGCAGTTCTTC
>TRBV7-2|TRBJ2-1|-|TRBD1
CASRTGQNSNEQFF
TGTGCCAGCAGAACGGGACAGAATTCCAATGAGCAGTTCTTC
>TRBV20-1|TRBJ1-5|few|TRBD1
CSARDVRQGNQPQHF
TGCAGTGCTAGAGATGTAAGACAGGGAAATCAGCCCCAGCATTTT
>TRBV11-2|TRBJ2-7|-|-
CASSLTVPSSYEQYF
TGTGCCAGCAGCTTAACGGTCCCGAGCTCCTACGAGCAGTACTTC
>TRBV28|TRBJ2-6|few|-
CASTLNRFHSGANVLTF
TGTGCCAGCACTCTTAACAGATTCCACTCTGGGGCCAACGTCCTGACTTTC
>TRBV20-1|TRBJ2-3|many|-
CSARKVEDTQYF
TGCAGTGCTAGGAAGGTAGAAGATACGCAGTATTTT
>TRBV7-8|TRBJ1-1|-|-
CASSLVSRGPNTEAFF
TGTGCCAGCAGCTTAGTCTCGCGGGGCCCGAACACTGAAGCTTTCTTT
>TRBV18|TRBJ2-3|few|-
CASSLRETTDTQCF
TGTGCCAGCTCACTCCGGGAGACCACAGATACGCAGTGTTTT
>TRBV20-1|TRBJ2-5|few|-
CSAPRGGEETQYF
TGCAGTGCACCACGTGGAGGGGAAGAGACCCAGTACTTC
>TRBV27|TRBJ2-7|many|-
CASSLSRQGGRKEQYF
TGTGCCAGCAGTTTATCGCGGCAGGGGGGGAGGAAAGAGCAGTACTTC
>TRBV7-2|TRBJ2-7|-|-
CASSYRGAWGEQYF
TGTGCCAGCAGCTACCGAGGGGCCTGGGGCGAGCAGTACTTC
>TRBV12-3/TRBV12-4|TRBJ2-1|few|-
CASSLAQRASHNEQFF
TGTGCCAGCAGTTTAGCGCAAAGGGCTTCCCACAATGAGCAGTTCTTC
>TRBV27|TRBJ2-3|few|-
CASSLEGTTYTQYF
TGTGCCAGCAGTTTAGAGGGGACCACCTATACGCAGTATTTT
>TRBV12-3/TRBV12-4|TRBJ2-2|few|-
CASSSPRGGLGNTGELFF
TGTGCCAGCAGTTCACCTCGAGGTGGTCTCGGGAACACCGGGGAGCTGTTTTTT